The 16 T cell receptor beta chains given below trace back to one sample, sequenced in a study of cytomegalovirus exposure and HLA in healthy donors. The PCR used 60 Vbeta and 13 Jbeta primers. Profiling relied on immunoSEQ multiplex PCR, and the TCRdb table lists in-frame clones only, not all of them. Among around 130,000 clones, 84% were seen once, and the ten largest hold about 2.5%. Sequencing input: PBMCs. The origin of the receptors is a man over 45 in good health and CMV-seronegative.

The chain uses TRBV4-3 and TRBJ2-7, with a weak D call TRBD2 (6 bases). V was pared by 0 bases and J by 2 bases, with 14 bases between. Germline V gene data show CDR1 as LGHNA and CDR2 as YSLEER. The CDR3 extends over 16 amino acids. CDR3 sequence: CASSQDEGGLTYEQYF. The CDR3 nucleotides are TGCGCCAGCAGCCAAGATGAGGGAGGTCTTACCTACGAGCAGTACTTC.

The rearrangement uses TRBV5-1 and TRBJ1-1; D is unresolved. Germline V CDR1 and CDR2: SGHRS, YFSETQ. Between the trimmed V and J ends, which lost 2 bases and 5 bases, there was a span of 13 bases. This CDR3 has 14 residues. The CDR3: CASSFFGEGTEAFF. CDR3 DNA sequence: TGCGCCAGCAGCTTTTTCGGGGAAGGAACTGAAGCTTTCTTT. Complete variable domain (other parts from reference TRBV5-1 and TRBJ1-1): KAGVTQTPRYLIKTRGQQVTLSCSPISGHRSVSWYQQTPGQGLQFLFEYFSETQRNKGNFPGRFSGRQFSNSRSEMNVSTLELGDSALYLCASSFFGEGTEAFFGQGTRLTVV.

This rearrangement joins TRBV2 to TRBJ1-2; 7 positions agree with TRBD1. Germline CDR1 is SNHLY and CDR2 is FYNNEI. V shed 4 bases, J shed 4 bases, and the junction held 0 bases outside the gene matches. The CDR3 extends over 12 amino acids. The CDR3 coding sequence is TGTGCCAGCAGTGGACAGGGCTATGGCTACACCTTC. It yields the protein CASSGQGYGYTF.

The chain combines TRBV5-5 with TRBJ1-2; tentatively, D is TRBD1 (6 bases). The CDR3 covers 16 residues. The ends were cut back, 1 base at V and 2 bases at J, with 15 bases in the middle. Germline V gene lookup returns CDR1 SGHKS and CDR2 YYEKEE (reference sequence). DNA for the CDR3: TGTGCCAGCAGCTTGAGCCAGGGGAGTTCAAACTATGGCTACACCTTC. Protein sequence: CASSLSQGSSNYGYTF. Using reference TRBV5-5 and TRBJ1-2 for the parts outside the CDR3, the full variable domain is DAGVTQSPTHLIKTRGQQVTLRCSPISGHKSVSWYQQVLGQGPQFIFQYYEKEERGRGNFPDRFSARQFPNYSSELNVNALLLGDSALYLCASSLSQGSSNYGYTFGSGTRLTVV.

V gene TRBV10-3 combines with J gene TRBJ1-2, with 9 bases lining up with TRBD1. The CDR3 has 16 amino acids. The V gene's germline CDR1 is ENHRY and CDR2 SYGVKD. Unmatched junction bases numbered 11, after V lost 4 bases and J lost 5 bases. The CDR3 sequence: CAISGDYEGQGYGYTF. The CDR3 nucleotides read TGTGCCATCAGTGGCGACTACGAAGGACAGGGGTATGGCTACACCTTC.

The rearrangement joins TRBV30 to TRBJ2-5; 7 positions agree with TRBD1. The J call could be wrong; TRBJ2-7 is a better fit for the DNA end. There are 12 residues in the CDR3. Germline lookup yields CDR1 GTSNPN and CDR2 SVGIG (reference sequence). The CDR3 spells CAWGLNRGEQYF. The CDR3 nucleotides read TGTGCCTGGGGTTTGAACAGGGGCGAGCAGTACTTC.

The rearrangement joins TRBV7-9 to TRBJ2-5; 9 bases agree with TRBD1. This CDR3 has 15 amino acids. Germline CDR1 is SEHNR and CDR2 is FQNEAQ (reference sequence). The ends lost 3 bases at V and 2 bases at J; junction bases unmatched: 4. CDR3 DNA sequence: TGTGCCAGCAGCTTCGGGGACAGGGTACAAGAGACCCAGTACTTC. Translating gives CASSFGDRVQETQYF.

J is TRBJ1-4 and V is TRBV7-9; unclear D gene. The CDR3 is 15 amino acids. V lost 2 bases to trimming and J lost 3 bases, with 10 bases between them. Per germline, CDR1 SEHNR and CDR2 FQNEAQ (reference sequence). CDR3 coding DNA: TGTGCCAGCAGCTTATTCATCGGAGCTAATGAAAAACTGTTTTTT. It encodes CASSLFIGANEKLFF.

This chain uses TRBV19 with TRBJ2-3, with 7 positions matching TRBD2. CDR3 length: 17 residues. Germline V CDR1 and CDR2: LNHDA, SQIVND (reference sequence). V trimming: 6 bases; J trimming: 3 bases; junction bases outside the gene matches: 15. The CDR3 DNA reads TGTGCCAGTAGCAGAAGCGTCGGGACTACAACGACAGATACGCAGTATTTT. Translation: CASSRSVGTTTTDTQYF.

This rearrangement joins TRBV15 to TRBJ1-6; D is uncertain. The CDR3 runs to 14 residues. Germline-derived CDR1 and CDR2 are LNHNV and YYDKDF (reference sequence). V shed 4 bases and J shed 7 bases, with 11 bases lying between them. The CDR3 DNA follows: TGTGCCACCAGCACTGCCAGGAAGAATTCACCCCTCCACTTT. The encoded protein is CATSTARKNSPLHF.

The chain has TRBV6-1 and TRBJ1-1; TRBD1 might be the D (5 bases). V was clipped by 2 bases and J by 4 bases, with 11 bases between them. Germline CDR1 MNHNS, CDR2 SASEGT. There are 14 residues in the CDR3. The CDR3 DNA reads TGTGCCAGCAGTGAATGGGAGGGGACCACTGAAGCTTTCTTT. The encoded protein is CASSEWEGTTEAFF.

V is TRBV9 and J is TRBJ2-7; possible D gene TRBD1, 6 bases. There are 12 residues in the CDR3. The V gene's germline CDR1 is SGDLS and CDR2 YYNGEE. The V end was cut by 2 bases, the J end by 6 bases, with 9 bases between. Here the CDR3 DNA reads TGTGCCAGCAGCGTTACAGGGAGCGAGCAGTACTTC. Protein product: CASSVTGSEQYF.

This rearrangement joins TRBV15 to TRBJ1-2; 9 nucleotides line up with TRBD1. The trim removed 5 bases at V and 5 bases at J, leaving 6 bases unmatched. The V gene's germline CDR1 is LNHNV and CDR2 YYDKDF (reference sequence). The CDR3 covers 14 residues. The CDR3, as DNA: TGTGCCACCAGCGAGGGACAGGGTGGTTATGGCTACACCTTC. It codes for CATSEGQGGYGYTF. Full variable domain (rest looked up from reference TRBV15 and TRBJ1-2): DAMVIQNPRYQVTQFGKPVTLSCSQTLNHNVMYWYQQKSSQAPKLLFHYYDKDFNNEADTPDNFQSRRPNTSFCFLDIRSPGLGDTAMYLCATSEGQGGYGYTFGSGTRLTVV.

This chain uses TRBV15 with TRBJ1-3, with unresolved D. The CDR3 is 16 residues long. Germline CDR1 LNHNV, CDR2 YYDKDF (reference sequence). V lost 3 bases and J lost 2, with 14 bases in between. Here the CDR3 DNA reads TGTGCCACCAGCAGGGGCGAGGGAGGCGCTGGAAACACCATATATTTT. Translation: CATSRGEGGAGNTIYF.

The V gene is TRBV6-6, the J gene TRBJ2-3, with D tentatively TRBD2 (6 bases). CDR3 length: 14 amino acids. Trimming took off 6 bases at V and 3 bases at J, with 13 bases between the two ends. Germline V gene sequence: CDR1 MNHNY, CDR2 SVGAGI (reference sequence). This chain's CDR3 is CASSYGAGTDTQYF. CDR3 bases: TGTGCCAGCAGCTACGGGGCGGGGACAGATACGCAGTATTTT.

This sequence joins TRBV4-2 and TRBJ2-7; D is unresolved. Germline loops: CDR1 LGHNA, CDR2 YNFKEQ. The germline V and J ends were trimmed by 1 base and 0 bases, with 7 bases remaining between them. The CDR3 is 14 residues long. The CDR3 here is CASSQAIGSYEQYF. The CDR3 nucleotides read TGTGCCAGCAGCCAAGCAATCGGCTCCTACGAGCAGTACTTC.